The rows below give T cell receptor beta chains drawn from one sample of a study of beta chain features in type 1 diabetes. Profiled with immunoSEQ multiplex PCR; TCRdb holds only in-frame clones, not every one. Of around 300,000 clones listed, approximately 14% are singletons. The material sequenced was central memory CD4+ T cells from blood. The receptors were gathered from a man aged 30-40 years in good health. Both conserved end residues are part of each CDR3. A D gene is named only where the DNA matches it firmly. The size entry is marked missing in some rows and otherwise reads once, few, many or a size class.

-	TRBV4-3	TRBJ1-1	-	TGCGCCAGCAGCCAAGCTCCTGGGAACACTGAAGCTTTCTTT	CASSQAPGNTEAFF
few	TRBV5-1	TRBJ2-5	-	TGCGCCAGCAGCTTGGCCGGAGTCCTGGGGGAGACCCAGTACTTC	CASSLAGVLGETQYF
-	TRBV9	TRBJ2-3	-	TGTGCCAGCAGCGTCCTCCCGGGACTCTTGAGCACAGATACGCAGTATTTT	CASSVLPGLLSTDTQYF
-	TRBV9	TRBJ2-5	TRBD2	TGTGCCAGCAGCGTAGCGGCCGGGGGGGAGACCCAGTACTTC	CASSVAAGGETQYF
many	TRBV27	TRBJ1-1	TRBD1	TGTGCCAGCACCCGGGACAGGAACACTGAAGCTTTCTTT	CASTRDRNTEAFF
few	TRBV5-6	TRBJ1-1	-	TGTGCCAGCAGCTTGTTCCACCGCGTAGAAGCTTTCTTT	CASSLFHRVEAFF
-	TRBV9	TRBJ2-3	-	TGTGCCAGCAGCGTAGATTTGGCGGCTAGCACAGATACGCAGTATTTT	CASSVDLAASTDTQYF
-	TRBV7-2	TRBJ2-5	TRBD2	TGTGCCAGCCGGGGGATAGCGGGGACCCAAGAGACCCAGTACTTC	CASRGIAGTQETQYF
few	TRBV7-2	TRBJ1-5	-	TGTGCCAGCAGCCCTGGCGTCAGGGCGTCTAATCAGCCCCAGCATTTT	CASSPGVRASNQPQHF
-	TRBV5-6	TRBJ1-1	TRBD1	TGTGCCAGCAGCTCACTCTCGGGACAGGGGATGAACACTGAAGCTTTCTTT	CASSSLSGQGMNTEAFF
-	TRBV7-9	TRBJ2-1	TRBD2	TGTGCCAGCAGTCTGCGGCGGGGGACGAACTTCAATGAGCAGTTCTTC	CASSLRRGTNFNEQFF
many	TRBV11-2	TRBJ2-1	-	TGTGCCAGCAGCACCATGGGACTGCAGTTCTTC	CASSTMGLQFF
-	TRBV6-6	TRBJ2-7	-	TGTGCCAGCAGTTACTCGTTCCCGAGCTCCTACGAGCAGTACTTC	CASSYSFPSSYEQYF
-	TRBV7-2	TRBJ2-5	-	TGTGCCAGCAGCTTAGCCCCGGGACTTGGGCAAGAGACCCAGTACTTC	CASSLAPGLGQETQYF
-	TRBV18	TRBJ2-7	-	TGTGCCAGCTCACCACCAAGTCAGATAAACTACGAGCAGTACTTC	CASSPPSQINYEQYF
-	TRBV7-2	TRBJ2-6	-	TGTGCCAGCAGCTTATCGGCAGGGAGGTTCTCTGGGGCCAACGTCCTGACTTTC	CASSLSAGRFSGANVLTF
-	TRBV4-1	TRBJ1-4	-	TGCGCCAGCAGCCAAATAGCGGAAAAACTGTTTTTT	CASSQIAEKLFF
-	TRBV7-2	TRBJ2-1	TRBD2	TGTGCCAGCAGCGGACTAGCGGGAGTCGAGCAGTTCTTC	CASSGLAGVEQFF
few	TRBV9	TRBJ2-2	TRBD2	TGTGCCAGCAGCCCCAGAGGACTAGCGGGGGGATCGAACACCGGGGAGCTGTTTTTT	CASSPRGLAGGSNTGELFF
few	TRBV2	TRBJ2-1	-	TGTGCCAGCAGCAAAAGTCCCCCTTCTTGGGGACCCAGCTCCTACAATGAGCAGTTCTTC	CASSKSPPSWGPSSYNEQFF
-	TRBV6-1	TRBJ2-1	-	TGTGCCAGCAGCTTTTCTAAGAATGAGCAGTTCTTC	CASSFSKNEQFF
few	TRBV6-1	TRBJ2-2	-	TGTGCCAGCGGGGTACCTTTAAGGGTATCCGGGGAGCTGTTTTTT	CASGVPLRVSGELFF
many	TRBV11-2	TRBJ1-6	TRBD1	TGTGCCAGCAGCTTAGTGGGGACAGGGTTTTTTTCACCCCTCCACTTT	CASSLVGTGFFSPLHF
-	TRBV7-2	TRBJ1-2	TRBD1	TGTGCCAGCAGCCCCAGAGGACAGGCTAAATATGGCTACACCTTC	CASSPRGQAKYGYTF
-	TRBV6-5	TRBJ2-5	TRBD2	TGTGCCAGCAGTTACGGCGGGGGGGCGAAAGAGACCCAGTACTTC	CASSYGGGAKETQYF
-	TRBV9	TRBJ2-1	-	TGTGCCAGCAGCGTAGGTGCAGGGGCGGAAGATGAGCAGTTCTTC	CASSVGAGAEDEQFF
-	TRBV5-8	TRBJ2-3	TRBD2	TGTGCCAGCAGCCCCGGACTAGCGGGGGGAGATACGCAGTATTTT	CASSPGLAGGDTQYF
few	TRBV29-1	TRBJ2-1	TRBD1	TGCAGCGTTGAACGGACAGGGGGGAATGAGCAGTTCTTC	CSVERTGGNEQFF
few	TRBV6-1	TRBJ2-7	TRBD1	TGTGCCAGCAGTGAAGGGACAGGGTTTTACGAGCAGTACTTC	CASSEGTGFYEQYF
few	TRBV5-6	TRBJ1-1	TRBD1	TGTGCCAGCAGCCCGGACAGGGTTTGGTCTGAAGCTTTCTTT	CASSPDRVWSEAFF
few	TRBV7-9	TRBJ2-3	TRBD2	TGTGCCAGCAGCAGCCATAGCGGGGGTCCATACACAGATACGCAGTATTTT	CASSSHSGGPYTDTQYF
-	TRBV4-3	TRBJ1-1	-	TGCGCCAGCAGCCAAGGTCGATCGAGAGGGGACACTGAAGCTTTCTTT	CASSQGRSRGDTEAFF
few	TRBV7-7	TRBJ2-1	TRBD2	TGTGCTAGCAGCTTGGGACTAGCGGGAGTGGATGAGCAGTTCTTC	CASSLGLAGVDEQFF
few	TRBV7-2	TRBJ2-1	-	TGTGCCAGCAGCTTAGATTTCGTGAATGAGCAGTTCTTC	CASSLDFVNEQFF
many	TRBV28	TRBJ1-3	-	TGTGCCAGCAGAACTTCCCCCGGCAGAGCAATCTCTGGAAACACCATATATTTT	CASRTSPGRAISGNTIYF
-	TRBV19	TRBJ1-2	-	TGTGCCAGTAGTATAGACAGGGCCCACTATGGCTACACCTTC	CASSIDRAHYGYTF
few	TRBV27	TRBJ1-1	-	TGTGCCAGCAGTTTGGACAGAATTAACACTGAAGCTTTCTTT	CASSLDRINTEAFF
few	TRBV29-1	TRBJ2-1	TRBD2	TGCAGCGTTGATGGAACTAGCGGGTTTGTGCAGTTCTTC	CSVDGTSGFVQFF
few	TRBV11-3	TRBJ2-1	-	TGTGCCAGCAGCCTAGGGGGGACCTACAATGAGCAGTTCTTC	CASSLGGTYNEQFF
few	TRBV5-4	TRBJ2-3	TRBD2	TGTGCCAGCAGCTTCCGTAGCGGGGGAGGTGCAGATACGCAGTATTTT	CASSFRSGGGADTQYF
-	TRBV19	TRBJ2-3	-	TGTGCCACTCAGGGGGGTCAGATCACAGATACGCAGTATTTT	CATQGGQITDTQYF
many	TRBV7-2	TRBJ2-1	-	TGTGCCAGCAGCCTATTTGTGAATGAGCAGTTCTTC	CASSLFVNEQFF
-	TRBV30	TRBJ1-2	TRBD1	TGTGCCTGGAGTAGTACAGGGGGGAACTATGGCTACACCTTC	CAWSSTGGNYGYTF
many	TRBV6-5	TRBJ1-5	-	TGTGCCAGCAGTTACACACAGGGTCTGATGCCCCAGCATTTT	CASSYTQGLMPQHF
-	TRBV7-2	TRBJ1-6	-	TGTGCCAGCAGCCCCCGGGCGCGAGGGCGTTCCTATAATTCACCCCTCCACTTT	CASSPRARGRSYNSPLHF
-	TRBV6-5	TRBJ1-5	TRBD1	TGTGCCAGCAGGGGACAGGGGGCCCATCAGCCCCAGCATTTT	CASRGQGAHQPQHF
-	TRBV7-6	TRBJ1-4	-	TGTGCCAGCAGCTTACAGACAGGAGTTAATGAAAAACTGTTTTTT	CASSLQTGVNEKLFF
-	TRBV7-3	TRBJ2-3	-	TGTGCCAGCAGCCTCGGGCAAACGGCAGATACGCAGTATTTT	CASSLGQTADTQYF
many	TRBV6-6	TRBJ2-7	-	TGTGCCAGCAGTTACGTGGGGAATGGCGAGCAGTACTTC	CASSYVGNGEQYF
-	TRBV19	TRBJ1-2	TRBD1	TGTGCCAGCCAAAAGACAGGGTTGACCAAGGATGGCTACACCTTC	CASQKTGLTKDGYTF
-	TRBV7-9	TRBJ2-1	-	TGTGCCAGCAGCTTGGGCATCTTGAGAGGAGCTGGTAACTACAATGAGCAGTTCTTC	CASSLGILRGAGNYNEQFF
few	TRBV4-3	TRBJ1-2	-	TGCGCCAGCAGCCACATTACAGGTGCAGCTAACTATGGCTACACCTTC	CASSHITGAANYGYTF
few	TRBV7-9	TRBJ1-6	TRBD1	TGTGCCAGCAGCATGGGACAGGGGATTGGTTCACCCCTCCACTTT	CASSMGQGIGSPLHF
few	TRBV11-2	TRBJ2-4	TRBD2	TGTGCCAGCAGCTTACTAGCGGGAGCCATGGCCAAAAACATTCAGTACTTC	CASSLLAGAMAKNIQYF
many	TRBV7-8	TRBJ1-2	-	TGTGCCAGCAGCTTAGAGCGGGCGCAAGGCTACACCTTC	CASSLERAQGYTF
-	TRBV7-3	TRBJ2-3	TRBD2	TGTGCCAGCAGCTTAGATCCGGGGGGGCCCCCAGATACGCAGTATTTT	CASSLDPGGPPDTQYF
-	TRBV7-2	TRBJ2-1	-	TGTGCCAGCAGCTTAGAGCGGAGGGGGGAGCAGTTCTTC	CASSLERRGEQFF
-	TRBV6-6	TRBJ1-4	-	TGTGCCAGCAGTTACGGACTCACGGGTGAAAAACTGTTTTTT	CASSYGLTGEKLFF
-	TRBV21-1	TRBJ2-7	-	TGTGCCAGCAGCAAAGAGGGACAGGGGTCGGATTCCTACGAGCAGTACTTC	CASSKEGQGSDSYEQYF